These 16 T cell receptor beta chains originate from one sample sequenced in a study of neurological immune-mediated disorders. TCRdb reprocessed the 5' RACE reads via MiXCR and lists one record per CDR3 protein. The table records more than 45,000 distinct CDR3 sequences, over 3% of them present only once. The material sequenced was PBMCs. The receptors stem from a man in his forties with multiple sclerosis.

This clonotype was counted many times. This sequence joins TRBV2 and TRBJ2-7; 10 bases map to TRBD1. Germline V gene lookup returns CDR1 SNHLY and CDR2 FYNNEI. The CDR3 is 14 amino acids. V lost 5 bases and J lost 3; bases outside the gene matches: 4. The DNA for the CDR3 is TGTGCCAGCAGTCGACAGGGGGCAGACTACGAGCAGTACTTC. The encoded protein is CASSRQGADYEQYF. Looking up the rest from reference TRBV2 and TRBJ2-7 gives the full variable domain: EPEVTQTPSHQVTQMGQEVILRCVPISNHLYFYWYRQILGQKVEFLVSFYNNEISEKSEIFDDQFSVERPDGSNFTLKIRSTKLEDSAMYFCASSRQGADYEQYFGPGTRLTVT.

This clonotype was seen many times. The J gene is TRBJ2-2, the V gene TRBV10-1; unclear D gene. Trimming left V 3 bases short and J 0 bases short, with 8 bases between. In germline, CDR1 is WNHNN, CDR2 SYGVQD (reference sequence). This CDR3 is 15 amino acids long. The CDR3 bases are TGCGCCAGCAGTGATGGGCGATCGAACACCGGGGAGCTGTTTTTT. The encoded protein is CASSDGRSNTGELFF.

The sample holds many counts of this clonotype. This sequence joins TRBV24-1 and TRBJ2-2; D is uncertain. There are 15 residues in the CDR3. Deletions cut 3 bases from V and 2 bases from J, with 9 bases between. Germline V CDR1 and CDR2: KGHDR, SFDVKD. The CDR3 is CATSDNIINTGELFF. CDR3 DNA sequence: TGTGCCACCAGTGATAATATCATAAACACCGGGGAGCTGTTTTTT.

This clonotype was counted only a few times. V and J are TRBV4-1 and TRBJ1-4; D uncertain. The CDR3 is 15 amino acids. Germline assignment: CDR1 MGHRA and CDR2 YSYEKL. With 1 base removed from V and 0 bases from J, the gap between germline ends came to 6 bases. The CDR3 nucleotides are TGCGCCAGCAGCCAAGCCTATGCAACTAATGAAAAACTGTTTTTT. It encodes CASSQAYATNEKLFF.

This clonotype was seen many times. The V and J genes are TRBV5-6 and TRBJ2-7; D possibly uses TRBD1 or TRBD2 (5 bases each). V was shortened by 6 bases and J by 4 bases, with 11 bases between the two germline ends. Germline CDR1 is SGHDT and CDR2 is YYEEEE. CDR3 length: 12 amino acids. In DNA form, the CDR3 reads TGTGCCAGCAACAGAGGGGATTACGAGCAGTACTTC. It codes for CASNRGDYEQYF.

This chain joins TRBV6-5 and TRBJ1-3, with D perhaps TRBD1 (6 bases). This CDR3 has 16 amino acids. V was pared by 6 bases and J by 0 bases, with 15 bases between. Germline CDR1 reads MNHEY; CDR2 reads SVGAGI. The CDR3 loop is CASRPDDRYSGNTIYF. CDR3 DNA: TGTGCCAGCAGACCCGACGACAGGTACTCTGGAAACACCATATATTTT.

This clonotype was picked up a small number of times. A read error may account for a junction end that differs from germline. The V call is TRBV3-1, the J call TRBJ1-6; a weak D match, TRBD1 (5 bases). Germline CDR1 reads LGHDT; CDR2 reads YNNKEL (reference sequence). CDR3 length: 15 residues. In nucleotides, the CDR3 is TGTGCCAGCAGCCAACAGGGCTCCTATAATTCACCCCTCAACTTT. Amino acid sequence: CASSQQGSYNSPLNF. Full variable domain (rest looked up from reference TRBV3-1 and TRBJ1-6): DTAVSQTPKYLVTQMGNDKSIKCEQNLGHDTMYWYKQDSKKFLKIMFSYNNKELIINETVPNRFSPKSPDKAHLNLHINSLELGDSAVYFCASSQQGSYNSPLNFGNGTRLTVT.

This clonotype was detected ten times or more. This chain joins TRBV6-6 and TRBJ2-3, with D perhaps matching TRBD2 (6 bases). The CDR3 totals 16 residues. Per the germline V gene, CDR1 is MNHNY and CDR2 is SVGAGI (reference sequence). V lost 6 bases, J lost 6 bases, and 22 bases lay in between. CDR3 in DNA: TGTGCCAGCAGAGACGCGGGACGCCCGATGAGGGATACGCAGTATTTT. As protein: CASRDAGRPMRDTQYF.

The sample holds many counts of this clonotype. The rearrangement links TRBV4-1 to TRBJ2-7; D remains ambiguous. The CDR3 runs to 15 residues. CDR1 is MGHRA and CDR2 is YSYEKL in the germline V gene. Trimming took 2 bases from V and 3 from J, leaving 14 bases between them. The CDR3 protein is CASSQNNLDIYEQYF. CDR3 DNA: TGCGCCAGCAGCCAAAACAATTTAGACATCTACGAGCAGTACTTC.

V and J are TRBV6-2 or TRBV6-3 and TRBJ1-2; the match to TRBD1 covers 9 bases. There are 15 residues in the CDR3. The V gene end was trimmed by 5 bases and the J gene end by 8 bases; junction bases not matched to a gene: 12. Germline CDR1 is MNHEY and CDR2 is SVGEGT. The CDR3 sequence is CASSDLWDRAKGYTF. CDR3 coding DNA: TGTGCCAGCAGTGACCTATGGGACAGGGCGAAGGGCTACACCTTC.

This clonotype came up many times. The V gene is TRBV12-3 or TRBV12-4, the J gene TRBJ1-3, with a possible D match to TRBD1 (5 bases). Trimming pared 1 base from V and 2 bases from J, leaving 9 bases between. This CDR3 contains 15 residues. CDR3 coding DNA: TGTGCCAGCAGTTTAGGAGGGGTAGCTGGAAACACCATATATTTT. Protein: CASSLGGVAGNTIYF.

Many counts were recorded for this clonotype. CDR3 nucleotide sequence: TGTGCCAGCAGCTTTAGACAGGGTGGTTCGACTAATGAAAAACTGTTTTTT. Protein: CASSFRQGGSTNEKLFF. The chain combines TRBV11-2 with TRBJ1-4, with TRBD1 matching 7 bases. The length of the CDR3 is 17 residues. Trimming cost V 3 bases and J 2 bases; bases outside gene matches: 9. Germline CDR1 SGHAT, CDR2 FQNNGV. The complete variable domain, with remaining parts taken from reference TRBV11-2 and TRBJ1-4, reads EAGVAQSPRYKIIEKRQSVAFWCNPISGHATLYWYQQILGQGPKLLIQFQNNGVVDDSQLPKDRFSAERLKGVDSTLKIQPAKLEDSAVYLCASSFRQGGSTNEKLFFGSGTQLSVL.

This clonotype was detected ten times or more. The chain combines TRBV4-2 with TRBJ2-5, with TRBD1 as a possible D gene (5 bases). Trimming pared 0 bases from V and 4 bases from J, leaving 12 bases between. The CDR3 contains 15 residues. Per germline, CDR1 LGHNA and CDR2 YNFKEQ. The CDR3 DNA reads as TGTGCCAGCAGCCAAGATAAGGGGTGGGGAGAGACCCAGTACTTC. This encodes CASSQDKGWGETQYF.

This clonotype was counted many times. The genes are TRBV5-1 and TRBJ1-1, with D unclear. Germline V lookup: CDR1 SGHRS, CDR2 YFSETQ. V lost 0 bases and J 0 bases, leaving 9 bases between the germline ends. There are 15 residues in the CDR3. The CDR3 loop reads CASSLVGSLNTEAFF. As DNA, the CDR3 is TGCGCCAGCAGCTTGGTAGGCAGTCTGAACACTGAAGCTTTCTTT.

This clonotype was observed many times. The chain couples TRBV29-1 to TRBJ1-1; TRBD1 matches 9 bases. V was pared by 6 bases and J by 4 bases, with 6 bases of the junction left unmatched. This CDR3 contains 13 residues. Germline assignment: CDR1 SQVTM and CDR2 ANQGSEA. The chain's CDR3 is CSVPGQGGTEAFF. The CDR3 DNA reads TGCAGCGTGCCGGGACAGGGCGGCACTGAAGCTTTCTTT.

Concerning this clonotype: One end of the junction fails to match germline, which may point to a read error. The chain is built from TRBV10-3 and TRBJ1-6, with D possibly TRBD1 on 5 matching bases. The CDR3 contains 15 residues. The germline gives CDR1 ENHRY, CDR2 SYGVKD. For the CDR3, the DNA is TGTGCCATCAGTGAAGGGGCAGAGGGGAATTCACCCCTCAACTTT. Its protein product is CAISEGAEGNSPLNF.